The entry below gives a single T cell receptor (beta chain) sequence along with its context. No antigen is known for it. This clone may be a read error of a much larger clone one base away. The data were taken from a study of T cell repertoires in cytomegalovirus infection. TCRdb reanalysed the reads using MiXCR and keeps one entry per CDR3 protein. Of about 920,000 distinct CDR3 sequences in the sample, roughly a third were seen once. The receptor was derived from a human donor in good health (CMV status not recorded). Some clones in this sample may be carry-over from other donors' samples. Sequenced here: cultured CD8+ T cells from PBMCs, sampled from culture after CMV antigen stimulation.

Written as DNA, the CDR3 is TGTGTCAGCAGCTTATCATCGACACGAGAGACCCAGTACTTC. It specifies CVSSLSSTRETQYF. The rearrangement joins TRBV7-2 to TRBJ2-5; D gene uncertain. Looked up from germline, CDR1 is SGHTA and CDR2 is FQGNSA. This CDR3 contains 14 residues.